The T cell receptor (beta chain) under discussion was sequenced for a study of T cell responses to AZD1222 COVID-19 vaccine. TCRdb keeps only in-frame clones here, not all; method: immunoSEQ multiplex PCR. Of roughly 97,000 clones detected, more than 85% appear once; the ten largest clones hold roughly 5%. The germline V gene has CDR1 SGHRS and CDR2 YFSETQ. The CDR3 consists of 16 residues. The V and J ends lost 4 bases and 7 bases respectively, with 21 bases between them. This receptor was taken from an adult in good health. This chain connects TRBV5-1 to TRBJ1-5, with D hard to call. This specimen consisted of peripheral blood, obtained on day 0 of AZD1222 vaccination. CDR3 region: CASSPSPGPPGQPQHF. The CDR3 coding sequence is TGCGCCAGCAGCCCCTCCCCCGGGCCACCCGGGCAGCCCCAGCATTTT.